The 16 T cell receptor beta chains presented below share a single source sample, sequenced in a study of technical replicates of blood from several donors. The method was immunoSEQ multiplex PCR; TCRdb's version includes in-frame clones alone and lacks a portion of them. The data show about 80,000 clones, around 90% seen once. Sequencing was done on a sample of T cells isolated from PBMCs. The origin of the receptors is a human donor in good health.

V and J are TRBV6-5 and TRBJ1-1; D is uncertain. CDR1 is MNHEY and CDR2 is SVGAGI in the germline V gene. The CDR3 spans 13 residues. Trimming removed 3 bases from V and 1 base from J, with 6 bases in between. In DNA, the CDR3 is TGTGCCAGCAGTTATAACAAGAACACTGAAGCTTTCTTT. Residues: CASSYNKNTEAFF.

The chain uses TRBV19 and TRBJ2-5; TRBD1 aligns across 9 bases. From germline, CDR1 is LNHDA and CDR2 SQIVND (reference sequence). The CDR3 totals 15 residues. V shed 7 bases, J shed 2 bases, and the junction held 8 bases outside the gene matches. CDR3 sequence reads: CASTFGTGIQETQYF. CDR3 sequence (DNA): TGTGCCAGTACCTTCGGGACAGGGATACAAGAGACCCAGTACTTC.

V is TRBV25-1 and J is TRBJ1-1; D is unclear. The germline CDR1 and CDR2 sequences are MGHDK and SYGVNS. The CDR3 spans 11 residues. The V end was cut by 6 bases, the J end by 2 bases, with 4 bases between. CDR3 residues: CASRINTEAFF. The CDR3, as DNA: TGTGCCAGCAGAATAAACACTGAAGCTTTCTTT.

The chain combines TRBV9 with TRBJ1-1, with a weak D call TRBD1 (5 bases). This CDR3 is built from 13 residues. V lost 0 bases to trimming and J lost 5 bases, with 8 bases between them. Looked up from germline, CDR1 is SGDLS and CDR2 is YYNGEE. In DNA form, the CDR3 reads TGTGCCAGCAGCGTAGATGGGGGGACTGAAGCTTTCTTT. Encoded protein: CASSVDGGTEAFF.

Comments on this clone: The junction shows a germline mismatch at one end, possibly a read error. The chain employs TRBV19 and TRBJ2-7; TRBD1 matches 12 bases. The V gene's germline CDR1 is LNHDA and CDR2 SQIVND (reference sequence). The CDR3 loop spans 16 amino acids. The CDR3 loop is CASSLETGTGGHEQYF. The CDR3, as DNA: TGTGCCAGTAGTTTAGAAACCGGGACAGGGGGCCACGAGCAGTACTTC.

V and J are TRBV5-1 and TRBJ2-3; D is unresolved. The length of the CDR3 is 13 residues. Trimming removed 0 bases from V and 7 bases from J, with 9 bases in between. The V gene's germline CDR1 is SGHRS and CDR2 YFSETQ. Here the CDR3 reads CASSLEADYTQYF. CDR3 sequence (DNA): TGCGCCAGCAGCTTGGAGGCAGACTATACGCAGTATTTT.

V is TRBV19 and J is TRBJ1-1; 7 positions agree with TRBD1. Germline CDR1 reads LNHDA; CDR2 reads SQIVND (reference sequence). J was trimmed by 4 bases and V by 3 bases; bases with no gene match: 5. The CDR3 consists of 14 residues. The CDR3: CASSITGEGTEAFF. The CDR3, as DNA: TGTGCCAGTAGTATTACAGGGGAAGGCACTGAAGCTTTCTTT.

CDR3: CASSLGGFRNQPQHF. CDR3 DNA: TGTGCCAGCAGCTTGGGAGGGTTTCGAAATCAGCCCCAGCATTTT. The chain has TRBV5-6 and TRBJ1-5; D is undetermined. The CDR3 is 15 amino acids. Between the trimmed V and J ends, which lost 0 bases and 4 bases, there was a span of 11 bases. The germline CDR1 and CDR2 sequences are SGHDT and YYEEEE.

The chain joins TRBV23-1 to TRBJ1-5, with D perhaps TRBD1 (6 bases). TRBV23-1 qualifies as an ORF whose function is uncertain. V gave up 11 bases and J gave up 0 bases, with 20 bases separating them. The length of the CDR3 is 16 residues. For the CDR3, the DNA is TGCGCCCCACCAGGGACACTGTTCTATAGCAATCAGCCCCAGCATTTT. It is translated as CAPPGTLFYSNQPQHF.

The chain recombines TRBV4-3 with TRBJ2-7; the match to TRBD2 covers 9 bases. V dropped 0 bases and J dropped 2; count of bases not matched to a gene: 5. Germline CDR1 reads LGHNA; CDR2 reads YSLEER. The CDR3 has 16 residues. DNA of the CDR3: TGCGCCAGCAGCCAAGATGTCCGCGGGAGGGCCTACGAGCAGTACTTC. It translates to CASSQDVRGRAYEQYF.

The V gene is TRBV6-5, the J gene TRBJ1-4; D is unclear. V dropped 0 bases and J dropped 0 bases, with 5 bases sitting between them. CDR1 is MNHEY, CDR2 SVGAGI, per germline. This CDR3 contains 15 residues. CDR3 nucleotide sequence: TGTGCCAGCAGTTACTCGGGAGCAACTAATGAAAAACTGTTTTTT. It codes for CASSYSGATNEKLFF.

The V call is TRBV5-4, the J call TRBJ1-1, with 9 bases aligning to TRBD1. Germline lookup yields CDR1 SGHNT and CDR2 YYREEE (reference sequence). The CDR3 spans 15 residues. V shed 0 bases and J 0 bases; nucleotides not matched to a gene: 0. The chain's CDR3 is CASSLDRGLNTEAFF. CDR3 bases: TGTGCCAGCAGCTTGGACAGGGGGCTGAACACTGAAGCTTTCTTT.

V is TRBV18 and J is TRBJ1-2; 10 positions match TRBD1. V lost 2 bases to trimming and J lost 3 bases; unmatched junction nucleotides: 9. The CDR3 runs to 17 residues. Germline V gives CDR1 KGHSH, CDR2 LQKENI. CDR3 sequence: CASSPNPPGTGDYGYTF. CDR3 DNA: TGTGCCAGCTCACCAAACCCCCCCGGGACAGGGGACTATGGCTACACCTTC.

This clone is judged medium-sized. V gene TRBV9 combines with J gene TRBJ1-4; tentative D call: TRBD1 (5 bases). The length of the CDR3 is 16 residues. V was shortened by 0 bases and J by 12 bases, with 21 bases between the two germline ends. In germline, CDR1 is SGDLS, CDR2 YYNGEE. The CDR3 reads CASSVESSYRGEELFF. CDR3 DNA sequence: TGTGCCAGCAGCGTAGAGTCTAGTTATCGGGGGGAGGAACTGTTTTTT.

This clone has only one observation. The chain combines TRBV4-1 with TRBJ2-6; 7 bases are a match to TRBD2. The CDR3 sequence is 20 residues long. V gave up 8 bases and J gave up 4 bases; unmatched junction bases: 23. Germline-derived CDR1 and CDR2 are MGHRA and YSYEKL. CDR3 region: CASFGGNRLEGLGGANVLTF. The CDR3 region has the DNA TGCGCCAGCTTCGGGGGGAATAGATTGGAGGGACTGGGAGGGGCCAACGTCCTGACTTTC.

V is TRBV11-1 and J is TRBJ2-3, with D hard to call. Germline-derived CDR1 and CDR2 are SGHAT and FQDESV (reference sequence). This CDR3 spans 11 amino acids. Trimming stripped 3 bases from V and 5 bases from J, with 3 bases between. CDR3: CASSFRDTQYF. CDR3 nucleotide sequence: TGTGCCAGCAGCTTTCGAGATACGCAGTATTTT.